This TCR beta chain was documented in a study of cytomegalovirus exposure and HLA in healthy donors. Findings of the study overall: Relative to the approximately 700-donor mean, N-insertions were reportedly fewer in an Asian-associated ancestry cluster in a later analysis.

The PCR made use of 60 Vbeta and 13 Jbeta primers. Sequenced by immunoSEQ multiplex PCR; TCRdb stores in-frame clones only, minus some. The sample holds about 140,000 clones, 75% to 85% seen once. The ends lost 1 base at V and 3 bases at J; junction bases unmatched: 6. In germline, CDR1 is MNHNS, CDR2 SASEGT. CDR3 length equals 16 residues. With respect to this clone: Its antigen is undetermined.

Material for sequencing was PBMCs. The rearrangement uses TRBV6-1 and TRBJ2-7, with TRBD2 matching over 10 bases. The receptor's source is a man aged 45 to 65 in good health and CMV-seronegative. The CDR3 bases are TGTGCCAGCAGTGAAGTGAGGCTAGCGGGGGTCTACGAGCAGTACTTC. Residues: CASSEVRLAGVYEQYF.